This TCR beta chain was recorded in a study of T cells in Graves' hyperthyroidism and ophthalmopathy. CDR1 and CDR2 (germline): DFQATT, SNEGSKA (reference sequence). Trimming took off 3 bases at V and 5 bases at J, with 14 bases between the two ends. The CDR3 is 14 amino acids. RNA transcripts were the template for amplifying TCR beta CDR3 regions. The HTBI primer set was used in a first-round RT-PCR of the TCR CDR3. MiXCR was run by TCRdb on the multiplex PCR reads, yielding one entry per CDR3 protein. The table lists 300,000 to 500,000 distinct CDR3 sequences, 15% of them singletons. Whole-study findings and limits: Median prediction lead before ophthalmopathy onset was 6 to 8 months with the model.

In the case of this clonotype: Its antigen remains unknown.

What was sequenced was blood. The source is a woman in her 30s with Graves' hyperthyroidism. The J gene is TRBJ2-1, the V gene TRBV20-1; TRBD2 might be the D (5 bases). The CDR3 spells CSARRSGNHNEQFF. The DNA of the CDR3 is TGCAGTGCTAGGAGGTCGGGGAATCACAATGAGCAGTTCTTC.